This T cell receptor beta chain comes out of a study of T cells in Graves' hyperthyroidism and ophthalmopathy. Overall study findings and caveats: Ophthalmopathy and stable hyperthyroidism were told apart by a 13 V-J model. Most thyroid clonotypes with frequency above 0.001 were detected in blood. The model predicted ophthalmopathy a median roughly six months before onset.

Patients aged 18 to 65 with hyperthyroidism were newly diagnosed, with duration under 2 months. The germline V gene encodes CDR1 DFQATT and CDR2 SNEGSKA (reference sequence). V lost 4 bases and J lost 3, with 11 bases in between. This CDR3 region has 13 residues. This clonotype came up many times. Its antigen remains unidentified. TCR beta CDR3 regions were amplified from RNA transcripts. Researchers ran a first-round RT-PCR on the TCR CDR3 using the HTBI primer set. TCRdb recomputed calls from the multiplex PCR reads with MiXCR, one row per CDR3 protein. This table has approximately 220,000 distinct CDR3 sequences, around 16% appearing once.

The material sequenced was blood. This receptor was obtained from a man aged 35 to 55 with Graves' hyperthyroidism. The V call is TRBV20-1, the J call TRBJ2-3; maybe TRBD2 (5 bases). This chain's CDR3 is CSATLVLTDTQYF. CDR3 coding DNA: TGCAGTGCTACACTAGTTCTTACAGATACGCAGTATTTT.